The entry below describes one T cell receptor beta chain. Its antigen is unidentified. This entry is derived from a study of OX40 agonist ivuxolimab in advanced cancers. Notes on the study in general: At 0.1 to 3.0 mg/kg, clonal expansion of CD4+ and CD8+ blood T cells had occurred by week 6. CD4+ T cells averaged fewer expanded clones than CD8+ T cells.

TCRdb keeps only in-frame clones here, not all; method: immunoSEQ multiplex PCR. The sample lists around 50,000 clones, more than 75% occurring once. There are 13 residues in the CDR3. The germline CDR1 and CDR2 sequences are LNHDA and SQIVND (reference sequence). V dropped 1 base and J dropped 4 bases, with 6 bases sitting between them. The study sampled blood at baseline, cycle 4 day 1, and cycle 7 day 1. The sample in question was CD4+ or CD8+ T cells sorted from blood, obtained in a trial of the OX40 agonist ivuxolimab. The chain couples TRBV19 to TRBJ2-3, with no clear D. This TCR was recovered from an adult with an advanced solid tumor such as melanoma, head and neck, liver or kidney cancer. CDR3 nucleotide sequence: TGTGCCAGTAGTATAGCAAATCCAGATACGCAGTATTTT. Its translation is CASSIANPDTQYF.